A single sample gave rise to the 24 T cell receptor beta chains below, sequenced in a study of blood T cell repertoires in COVID-19. The assay was immunoSEQ multiplex PCR, and TCRdb's table has in-frame clones only and misses some. There are about 200,000 clones in the sample; 90% occur only once, and 0.5% to 0.75% lies in the top ten. Sequenced: peripheral blood. The receptors here all came from a man aged 45-60 years with acute or convalescent COVID-19.

The chain recombines TRBV18 with TRBJ2-1, with TRBD1 matching 10 bases. This CDR3 has 14 residues. Trimming took 2 bases from V and 5 from J; bases not matched to a gene: 0. Germline-derived CDR1 and CDR2 are KGHSH and LQKENI. In DNA, the CDR3 is TGTGCCAGCTCACCAGGGACAGGGGACAATGAGCAGTTCTTC. Its protein product is CASSPGTGDNEQFF.

The chain links TRBV10-3 to TRBJ2-2; 8 bases agree with TRBD2. The CDR3 extends over 16 amino acids. The V gene's germline CDR1 is ENHRY and CDR2 SYGVKD. V was clipped by 4 bases and J by 6 bases; unmatched bases: 10. CDR3 sequence: CAISGTSGRGAGELFF. The CDR3 region has the DNA TGTGCCATCAGTGGGACCAGCGGGAGAGGGGCCGGGGAGCTGTTTTTT.

The chain combines TRBV3-1 (or the pseudogene TRBV3-2) with TRBJ1-3; 7 bases line up with TRBD1. The J segment lost 9 bases and the V segment lost 2 bases, leaving 13 bases of the junction unmatched. The CDR3 length is 16 residues. Germline CDR1 LGHDT, CDR2 YNNKEL (reference sequence). In DNA, the CDR3 is TGTGCCAGCAGCCAATCCCTCAGGGACAGCAGCGGCACCATATATTTT. Translated: CASSQSLRDSSGTIYF.

The rearrangement links TRBV6-6 to TRBJ2-5; 11 bases are shared with TRBD2. This CDR3 is built from 16 residues. The germline gives CDR1 MNHNY, CDR2 SVGAGI (reference sequence). With 4 bases clipped from V and 6 bases from J, the junction kept 10 bases outside the gene matches. CDR3 region: CASSFTSGGAGKTQYF. Written as DNA, the CDR3 is TGTGCCAGCAGTTTCACTAGCGGGGGCGCGGGAAAGACCCAGTACTTC.

The CDR3 DNA reads as TGTGCCGGTCGGGAGTACAATGAGCAGTTCTTC. Encoded protein: CAGREYNEQFF. The chain couples TRBV2 to TRBJ2-1; possible D gene TRBD2, 6 bases. With 11 bases removed from V and 4 bases from J, the gap between germline ends came to 9 bases. The CDR3 is made up of 11 amino acids. Germline V CDR1 and CDR2: SNHLY, FYNNEI.

The chain recombines TRBV7-2 with TRBJ1-3; D might be TRBD1 (6 bases). The CDR3 is 15 residues long. Trimming took 7 bases from V and 3 from J, leaving 16 bases between them. The germline V gene encodes CDR1 SGHTA and CDR2 FQGNSA. This chain's CDR3 is CASTFLGAFGNTIYF. CDR3 nucleotides: TGTGCCAGCACTTTCTTGGGGGCCTTTGGAAACACCATATATTTT.

The V gene is TRBV28, the J gene TRBJ2-1, with D possibly TRBD2 on 5 matching bases. Germline V gives CDR1 MDHEN, CDR2 SYDVKM. V was pared by 5 bases and J by 7 bases, with 24 bases between. CDR3 length: 17 amino acids. CDR3 residues: CASSPTGNLVSGNEQFF. Written as DNA, the CDR3 is TGTGCCAGCAGTCCGACCGGGAACCTGGTGAGTGGTAATGAGCAGTTCTTC.

The V call is TRBV3-1 (or the pseudogene TRBV3-2), the J call TRBJ2-2, with a tentative D call TRBD1 (5 bases). Looked up from germline, CDR1 is LGHDT and CDR2 is YNNKEL (reference sequence). V was trimmed by 0 bases and J by 1 base, leaving 9 bases between them. This CDR3 contains 16 residues. The CDR3 here is CASSQDAGWNTGELFF. The CDR3 DNA follows: TGTGCCAGCAGCCAAGACGCAGGGTGGAACACCGGGGAGCTGTTTTTT.

The chain couples TRBV27 to TRBJ2-2; no clear D. V gave up 3 bases and J gave up 1 base, with 6 bases separating them. This CDR3 comprises 14 residues. Per germline, CDR1 MNHEY and CDR2 SMNVEV (reference sequence). The CDR3 loop is CASSFPMNTGELFF. The CDR3 DNA reads TGTGCCAGCAGTTTCCCCATGAACACCGGGGAGCTGTTTTTT.

V is TRBV10-3 and J is TRBJ2-1; no firm D call. With 10 bases removed from V and 8 bases from J, the gap between germline ends came to 18 bases. Germline V gives CDR1 ENHRY, CDR2 SYGVKD. This CDR3 comprises 13 residues. The CDR3 DNA reads TGTGCCACCTCCTATTTAGAGCGCGATGAGCAGTTCTTC. It specifies CATSYLERDEQFF.

The chain uses TRBV19 and TRBJ1-2, with D hard to call. This CDR3 has 13 residues. The germline CDR1 and CDR2 sequences are LNHDA and SQIVND (reference sequence). The V and J ends lost 0 bases and 12 bases respectively, with 14 bases between them. The CDR3 loop is CASSIDLQFKNTF. The CDR3 DNA is TGTGCCAGTAGTATAGATCTCCAGTTTAAGAACACCTTC. Full variable domain (outside the CDR3, taken from reference TRBV19 and TRBJ1-2): DGGITQSPKYLFRKEGQNVTLSCEQNLNHDAMYWYRQDPGQGLRLIYYSQIVNDFQKGDIAEGYSVSREKKESFPLTVTSAQKNPTAFYLCASSIDLQFKNTFGSGTRLTVV.

The chain joins TRBV27 to TRBJ2-7; D possibly corresponds to TRBD1 (5 bases). V was pared by 3 bases and J by 5 bases, with 5 bases between. CDR3 length equals 11 residues. Germline V CDR1 and CDR2: MNHEY, SMNVEV (reference sequence). CDR3: CASSLGHEQYF. The CDR3 bases are TGTGCCAGCAGTTTGGGGCACGAGCAGTACTTC.

The V call is TRBV5-6, the J call TRBJ2-5, with TRBD1 matching over 10 bases. CDR3 size: 15 residues. The V and J ends lost 3 bases and 5 bases, in that order; junction bases with no gene match: 7. Looked up from germline, CDR1 is SGHDT and CDR2 is YYEEEE. The CDR3: CASSWGQGLGETQYF. As DNA, the CDR3 is TGTGCCAGCAGCTGGGGACAGGGGCTAGGGGAGACCCAGTACTTC. The full variable domain, completed using reference TRBV5-6 and TRBJ2-5, is DAGVTQSPTHLIKTRGQQVTLRCSPKSGHDTVSWYQQALGQGPQFIFQYYEEEERQRGNFPDRFSGHQFPNYSSELNVNALLLGDSALYLCASSWGQGLGETQYFGPGTRLLVL.

This chain joins TRBV18 and TRBJ2-1; 11 bases fit TRBD1. The CDR3 runs 15 residues. From germline, CDR1 is KGHSH and CDR2 LQKENI. After removal of 6 bases from V and 7 bases from J, the junction contained 8 bases not matched to a gene. CDR3 sequence reads: CASSGSGTGGNEQFF. The CDR3 DNA reads TGTGCCAGCTCGGGGTCCGGGACAGGGGGTAATGAGCAGTTCTTC.

The CDR3 DNA follows: TGTGCCAGCACCCTTCCTCTACGGACTGAAGCTTTCTTT. It is translated as CASTLPLRTEAFF. The V call is TRBV28, the J call TRBJ1-1; unclear D gene. From germline, CDR1 is MDHEN and CDR2 SYDVKM. V was trimmed by 7 bases and J by 5 bases, leaving 14 bases between them. The CDR3 covers 13 residues.

The chain has TRBV9 and TRBJ2-5; maybe TRBD1 (6 bases). Trimming stripped 6 bases from V and 4 bases from J, with 16 bases between. CDR3 length: 14 residues. Germline V gene lookup returns CDR1 SGDLS and CDR2 YYNGEE. The CDR3 region has the DNA TGTGCCAGCACCCCGATAGGGGGTACAGAGACCCAGTACTTC. It specifies CASTPIGGTETQYF.

This clone has only one observation. The V call is TRBV12-3 or TRBV12-4, the J call TRBJ2-1; D perhaps matches TRBD2 (7 bases). Between the trimmed V and J ends, which lost 10 bases and 8 bases, there was a span of 15 bases. CDR3 length equals 12 residues. DNA of the CDR3: TGTGCCACTCGAGGGGGGGCCCATGAGCAGTTCTTC. The encoded protein is CATRGGAHEQFF.

J is TRBJ1-4 and V is TRBV19; D possibly corresponds to TRBD1 (5 bases). V lost 5 bases to trimming and J lost 3 bases, with 13 bases between them. The length of the CDR3 is 15 residues. CDR1 LNHDA and CDR2 SQIVND come from the germline V gene (reference sequence). CDR3 nucleotide sequence: TGTGCCAGTAGTGAAAGGGGATTGGCTAATGAAAAACTGTTTTTT. Amino acids: CASSERGLANEKLFF. The variable domain in full, completed from reference TRBV19 and TRBJ1-4, reads DGGITQSPKYLFRKEGQNVTLSCEQNLNHDAMYWYRQDPGQGLRLIYYSQIVNDFQKGDIAEGYSVSREKKESFPLTVTSAQKNPTAFYLCASSERGLANEKLFFGSGTQLSVL.

The chain is built from TRBV5-8 and TRBJ2-1, with 7 bases aligning to TRBD2. The germline CDR1 and CDR2 sequences are SGHTS and YDEGEE. CDR3 size: 15 residues. V dropped 4 bases and J dropped 0; count of bases not matched to a gene: 4. The CDR3 sequence: CASSPGRYSYNEQFF. CDR3 DNA: TGTGCCAGCAGCCCCGGGAGGTACTCCTACAATGAGCAGTTCTTC.

V gene TRBV16 combines with J gene TRBJ2-2; a possible D gene is TRBD1 (5 bases). Deletions cut 0 bases from V and 4 bases from J, with 9 bases between. This CDR3 spans 15 amino acids. Germline V gene lookup returns CDR1 KGHSY and CDR2 FQNENV. For the CDR3, the DNA is TGTGCCAGCAGCCAATCGTCAGGGTTCACCGGGGAGCTGTTTTTT. This codes for CASSQSSGFTGELFF.

This clone was observed once. The chain employs TRBV19 and TRBJ1-5, with D unresolved. Trimming took 7 bases from V and 5 from J, leaving 12 bases between them. Germline V CDR1 and CDR2: LNHDA, SQIVND (reference sequence). CDR3 length: 13 residues. The CDR3 DNA reads as TGTGCCAGTAACCATAACGAGGATCAGCCCCAGCATTTT. Translation gives CASNHNEDQPQHF.

The chain couples TRBV19 to TRBJ2-6, with 7 bases aligning to TRBD1. Germline CDR1 and CDR2: LNHDA and SQIVND (reference sequence). This CDR3 has 17 residues. Trimming cost V 8 bases and J 0 bases; bases outside gene matches: 10. This CDR3 is CASGTATGSSGANVLTF. CDR3 coding DNA: TGTGCCAGTGGGACAGCCACAGGGAGCTCTGGGGCCAACGTCCTGACTTTC.

The genes are TRBV7-9 and TRBJ1-6, with D maybe TRBD1 (5 bases). Trimming pared 4 bases from V and 0 bases from J, leaving 16 bases between. The CDR3 length is 18 residues. Germline V gene sequence: CDR1 SEHNR, CDR2 FQNEAQ (reference sequence). CDR3: CASSSARDWGSYNSPLHF. The CDR3 DNA is TGTGCCAGCAGCTCGGCCAGGGACTGGGGCTCCTATAATTCACCCCTCCACTTT.

The V and J genes are TRBV16 and TRBJ1-1; D is uncertain. The CDR3 loop spans 12 amino acids. Germline assignment: CDR1 KGHSY and CDR2 FQNENV. V dropped 0 bases and J dropped 8 bases, with 7 bases sitting between them. The CDR3 here is CASSQSSQEAFF. The CDR3 bases are TGTGCCAGCAGCCAATCAAGTCAGGAAGCTTTCTTT.